These T cell receptor beta chains were read from a single sample in a study of OX40 agonist ivuxolimab in advanced cancers. Assay: immunoSEQ multiplex PCR; the TCRdb copy retains only in-frame clones and omits some. This sample yields 95,000 to 150,000 clones, of which 80% to 90% are seen a single time; around 0.57% belongs to the top ten. Sequences were derived from CD4+ or CD8+ T cells sorted from blood, sampled in a trial of the OX40 agonist ivuxolimab. The receptors come from an adult with an advanced solid tumor such as melanoma, head and neck, liver or kidney cancer. CDR3s include the opening cysteine and the closing phenylalanine or tryptophan. Each record gives: D gene, clone size, V gene, J gene, CDR3 protein, CDR3 DNA. The D gene is left open where the match is weak. Rows may omit the clone size; those that give it use once, few, many or a size class.

>TRBD2|-|TRBV27|TRBJ2-1
CASSSPQRGYNEQFF
TGTGCCAGCAGTTCGCCCCAGCGGGGTTACAATGAGCAGTTCTTC
>-|-|TRBV30|TRBJ2-7
CAWSLGAVQYF
TGTGCCTGGAGTCTAGGGGCGGTCCAGTACTTC
>TRBD1|few|TRBV7-9|TRBJ1-1
CASSGQGAPTEAFF
TGTGCCAGCTCAGGGCAGGGGGCGCCCACTGAAGCTTTCTTT
>TRBD1|-|TRBV4-3|TRBJ1-1
CASSQDRVIGTGGGNTEAFF
TGCGCCAGCAGCCAAGATCGTGTAATAGGGACAGGGGGCGGCAACACTGAAGCTTTCTTT
>TRBD2|-|TRBV4-1|TRBJ2-1
CASSQGVTSGGGEQFF
TGCGCCAGCAGCCAAGGGGTTACTAGCGGGGGAGGTGAGCAGTTCTTC
>-|-|TRBV11-2|TRBJ1-4
CASAEGSNEKLFF
TGTGCCAGCGCAGAGGGGTCTAATGAAAAACTGTTTTTT
>-|-|TRBV6-1|TRBJ1-2
CASSEEQPPYGYTF
TGTGCCAGCAGTGAAGAACAGCCACCCTATGGCTACACCTTC
>-|-|TRBV6-5|TRBJ1-4
CASSYSKQGYEKLFF
TGTGCCAGCAGTTACTCGAAACAGGGTTATGAAAAACTGTTTTTT
>-|-|TRBV9|TRBJ1-6
CASSGIQGNSPLHF
TGTGCCAGCAGCGGCATTCAGGGGAATTCACCCCTCCACTTT
>-|-|TRBV6-5|TRBJ1-1
CASSSVGTEAFF
TGTGCCAGCAGTTCTGTGGGCACTGAAGCTTTCTTT
>-|-|TRBV7-2|TRBJ2-5
CASRKGSRETQYF
TGTGCCAGCAGAAAAGGATCCCGAGAGACCCAGTACTTC
>-|-|TRBV5-1|TRBJ1-1
CASSYGATEAFF
TGCGCCAGCAGCTACGGGGCCACTGAAGCTTTCTTT
>TRBD1|-|TRBV28|TRBJ1-1
CASSPTPGQGARGTEAFF
TGTGCCAGCAGTCCGACCCCGGGACAGGGGGCGAGGGGCACTGAAGCTTTCTTT
>-|-|TRBV6-6|TRBJ2-7
CASSNRDGPYEQYF
TGTGCCAGCAGTAACCGGGACGGACCCTACGAGCAGTACTTC
>-|few|TRBV29-1|TRBJ2-2
CSVSQRSNTGELFF
TGCAGCGTGTCACAGAGATCGAACACCGGGGAGCTGTTTTTT
>TRBD2|-|TRBV27|TRBJ2-5
CASSLGLAGQETQYF
TGTGCCAGCAGTTTAGGACTAGCGGGCCAAGAGACCCAGTACTTC
>-|once|TRBV10-3|TRBJ2-1
CATQQSYEQFF
TGTGCCACCCAGCAAAGCTATGAGCAGTTCTTC
>TRBD1|-|TRBV5-6|TRBJ2-5
CASSSTGLETQYF
TGTGCCAGCAGCTCGACAGGGTTGGAGACCCAGTACTTC
>TRBD1|-|TRBV7-9|TRBJ2-3
CASSLAGTATDTQYF
TGTGCCAGCAGCTTAGCTGGGACAGCCACAGATACGCAGTATTTT
>TRBD1|-|TRBV28|TRBJ2-5
CASSSMPGQGFGETQYF
TGTGCCAGCAGTTCCATGCCGGGACAGGGGTTTGGAGAGACCCAGTACTTC
>-|-|TRBV19|TRBJ2-2
CASKEGSYTGELFF
TGTGCCAGTAAGGAAGGCAGTTACACCGGGGAGCTGTTTTTT
>-|-|TRBV30|TRBJ2-7
CAWSRGRHEQYF
TGTGCCTGGAGTCGGGGGCGGCACGAGCAGTACTTC